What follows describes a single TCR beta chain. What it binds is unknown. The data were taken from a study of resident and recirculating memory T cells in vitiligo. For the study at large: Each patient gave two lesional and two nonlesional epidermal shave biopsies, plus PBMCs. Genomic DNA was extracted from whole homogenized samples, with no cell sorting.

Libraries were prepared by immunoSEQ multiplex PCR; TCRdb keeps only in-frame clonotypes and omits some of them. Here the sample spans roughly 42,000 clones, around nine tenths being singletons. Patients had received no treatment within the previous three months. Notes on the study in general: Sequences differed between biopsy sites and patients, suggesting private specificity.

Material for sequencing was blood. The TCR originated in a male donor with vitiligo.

The CDR3 here is CASGDGSSYNEQFF. DNA of the CDR3: TGTGCCAGCGGCGACGGGAGCTCCTACAATGAGCAGTTCTTC. The J gene is TRBJ2-1, the V gene TRBV21-1; the D call of TRBD2 is as the table states it, not checked on the DNA. TRBV21-1 counts as a pseudogene. The CDR3 is 14 residues long.